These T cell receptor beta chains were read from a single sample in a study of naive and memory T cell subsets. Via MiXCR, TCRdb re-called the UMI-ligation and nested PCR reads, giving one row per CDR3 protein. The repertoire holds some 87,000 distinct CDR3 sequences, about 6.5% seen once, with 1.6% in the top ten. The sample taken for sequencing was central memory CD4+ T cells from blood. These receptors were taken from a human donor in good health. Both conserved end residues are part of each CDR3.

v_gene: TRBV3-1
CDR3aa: CASRPSGKETQYF

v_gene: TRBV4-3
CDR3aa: CASSRREGNEQFF

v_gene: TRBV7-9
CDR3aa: CASSTGQGLIEKLFF

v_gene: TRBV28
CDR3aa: CASISYAGRRKFF

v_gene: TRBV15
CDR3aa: CATSRGLTGGDYEQYF

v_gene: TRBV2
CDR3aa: CASRPSDRPLDTQYF

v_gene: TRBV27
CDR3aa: CASWGRGREETQYF

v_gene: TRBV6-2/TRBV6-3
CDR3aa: CASSYTRHYTPQHF

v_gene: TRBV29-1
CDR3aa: CSVERADGTDTQYF

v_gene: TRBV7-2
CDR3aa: CASSLDGAKNIQYF

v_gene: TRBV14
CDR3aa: CASSRRGQEGYNEQFF

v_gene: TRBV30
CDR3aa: CAWEPGQKDSPLHF

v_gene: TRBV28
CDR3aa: CASSRGSQTQYF

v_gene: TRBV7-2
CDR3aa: CASSPGTALSPLHF

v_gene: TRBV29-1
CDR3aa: CSVAYNGYTF

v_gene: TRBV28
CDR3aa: CASSLASGGAYEQYF

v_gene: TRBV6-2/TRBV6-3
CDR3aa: CASSYSSGSSGEQFF

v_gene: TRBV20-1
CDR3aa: CSARYGPTDTQYF

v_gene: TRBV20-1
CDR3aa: CSARDRALTTQTRYEQYF

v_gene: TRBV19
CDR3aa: CASSIFAGDPYNEQFF

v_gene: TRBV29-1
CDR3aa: CSVLGTEGTNTEAFF

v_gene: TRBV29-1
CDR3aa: CSVGVAGGRANYGYTF

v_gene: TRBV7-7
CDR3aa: CASTDKAGGTETQYF

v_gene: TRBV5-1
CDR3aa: CASSRTPGQGTLNYGYTF

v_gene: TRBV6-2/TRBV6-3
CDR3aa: CASIRQGAKGTEAFF